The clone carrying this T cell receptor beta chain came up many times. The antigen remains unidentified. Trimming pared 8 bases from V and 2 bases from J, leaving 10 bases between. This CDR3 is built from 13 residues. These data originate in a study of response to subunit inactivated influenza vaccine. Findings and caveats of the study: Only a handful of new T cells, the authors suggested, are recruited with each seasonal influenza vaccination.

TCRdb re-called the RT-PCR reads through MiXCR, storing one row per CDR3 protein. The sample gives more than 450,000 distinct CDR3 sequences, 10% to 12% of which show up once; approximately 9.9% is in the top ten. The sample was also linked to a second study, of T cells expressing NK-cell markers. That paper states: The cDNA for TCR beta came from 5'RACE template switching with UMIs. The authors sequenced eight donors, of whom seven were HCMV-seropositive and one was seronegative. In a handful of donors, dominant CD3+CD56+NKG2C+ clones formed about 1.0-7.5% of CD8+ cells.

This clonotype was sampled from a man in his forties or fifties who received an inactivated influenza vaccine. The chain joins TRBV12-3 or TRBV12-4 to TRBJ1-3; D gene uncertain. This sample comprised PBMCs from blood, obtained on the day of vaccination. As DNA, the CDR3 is TGTGCCAGCGTTCCCGGGACTGGAAACACCATATATTTT. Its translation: CASVPGTGNTIYF.